The rows below give T cell receptor beta chains drawn from one sample of a study of regulatory T cells in long-lasting Graves disease. TCRdb re-analysed the multiplex PCR reads in MiXCR, keeping a single row per CDR3 protein. Here the sample spans a few hundred thousand distinct CDR3 sequences, about a quarter being singletons. The sequencing used peripheral blood mononuclear cells (PBMCs), collected when the disease was refractory, from a patient treated with antithyroid drugs. The origin of the receptors is a female donor with Graves disease. Each CDR3 is given with its conserved first and last residue. A D gene is named only where the DNA matches it firmly. Not all rows give a size; the values are once, few, many and, for expanded clones, a class.

v_call	j_call	clone_size	d_call	cdr3_nt	cdr3_aa
TRBV15	TRBJ1-4	-	-	TGTGCCTCCAAACGCAGCCATAATGAAAAACTGTTTTTT	CASKRSHNEKLFF
TRBV28	TRBJ2-5	many	TRBD1	TGTGCCAGCAGTTGGGGGACAGTTGAGACCCAGTACTTC	CASSWGTVETQYF
TRBV28	TRBJ2-5	many	-	TGTGCCAGCAGTTTATTGTCAGAAGAGACCCAGTACTTC	CASSLLSEETQYF
TRBV2	TRBJ1-6	-	TRBD1	TGTGCCAGCCGTGATCGGACAGGAGTTAATTCACCCCTCCACTTT	CASRDRTGVNSPLHF
TRBV12-3/TRBV12-4	TRBJ1-2	-	-	TGTGCCAGCACCACGGGACTATATGGCTACACCTTC	CASTTGLYGYTF
TRBV20-1	TRBJ2-5	-	TRBD2	TGCAGTGCAACACTAGCGGGAGGGCCGGAGACCCAGTACTTC	CSATLAGGPETQYF
TRBV2	TRBJ1-4	many	-	TGTGCCAGCAGACGATATCCCGGCGGGGAAGGAAAACTGTTTTTT	CASRRYPGGEGKLFF
TRBV6-2/TRBV6-3	TRBJ2-4	many	-	TGTGCCAGCAGTGTCTCATTGACCCCGGGGAGCATTCAGTACTTC	CASSVSLTPGSIQYF
TRBV7-9	TRBJ2-6	few	-	TGTGCCAGCAGGACCGGAAGCACTGGGGCCAACGTCCTGACTTTC	CASRTGSTGANVLTF
TRBV4-1	TRBJ1-4	many	-	TGCGCCAGCGAGCTAGTCGGCAGGGCGGAAAAACTGTTTTTT	CASELVGRAEKLFF
TRBV7-2	TRBJ2-1	few	-	TGTGCCAGCAGCTTAGGGGGGATTTCCTACAATGAGCAGTTCTTC	CASSLGGISYNEQFF
TRBV7-9	TRBJ2-7	many	-	TGTGCCAGCAGCCTACTGGACCAGTACAACGAGCAGTACTTC	CASSLLDQYNEQYF
TRBV9	TRBJ1-1	-	-	TGTGCCAGCAGCGCGGGGATCTGGAACACTGAAGCTTTCTTT	CASSAGIWNTEAFF
TRBV6-9	TRBJ2-7	-	TRBD2	TGTGCCAGCAGTTACAACTCAGTGCGAGCGGGGGAGCAGTACTTC	CASSYNSVRAGEQYF
TRBV30	TRBJ1-1	few	-	TGTGCCTGGAGTGTCGGCAGGGGACGTTTGACTGAAGCTTTCTTT	CAWSVGRGRLTEAFF
TRBV6-5	TRBJ2-2	few	-	TGTGCCAGCAGTTACAACGGGAACACCGGGGAGCTGTTTTTT	CASSYNGNTGELFF